A selection of T cell receptor beta chains follows, all from one sample in a study of T-cell reconstitution after alpha-beta-depleted transplantation in children. MiXCR, run by TCRdb on the PCR reads, gives a single entry per CDR3 protein. The sample gives roughly 350,000 distinct CDR3 sequences, around 16% of which show up once; 35% to 50% is in the top ten. Sequenced material: PBMCs, mostly from graft donor cells, taken 360 days after TCRalphabeta/CD19-depleted stem cell transplant. These receptors came from a male patient between 2 and 10 years old who had a stem cell transplant for acute lymphoblastic leukemia, so the T cells may come from the graft donor. Each CDR3 is given with its conserved first and last residue. Each record gives: CDR3 protein, V gene, J gene.

CDR3 protein: CASSYPLTGGGENEQFF; V gene: TRBV6-5; J gene: TRBJ2-1
CDR3 protein: CASSPPGVSSYNEQFF; V gene: TRBV13; J gene: TRBJ2-1
CDR3 protein: CASSPWEGNTEAFF; V gene: TRBV3-1; J gene: TRBJ1-1
CDR3 protein: CASSSPWGGRASTDTQYF; V gene: TRBV28; J gene: TRBJ2-3
CDR3 protein: CATSDASQGAREQFF; V gene: TRBV24-1; J gene: TRBJ2-1
CDR3 protein: CASSFRFGFSGANVLTF; V gene: TRBV28; J gene: TRBJ2-6
CDR3 protein: CASSLEAGTGTHTQYF; V gene: TRBV7-6; J gene: TRBJ2-3
CDR3 protein: CAISESGGAETQYF; V gene: TRBV10-3; J gene: TRBJ2-5
CDR3 protein: CASSLGRPDTEAFF; V gene: TRBV5-1; J gene: TRBJ1-1
CDR3 protein: CASSQDRWLAGFNEQFF; V gene: TRBV4-3; J gene: TRBJ2-1
CDR3 protein: CSARDRRLREKLFF; V gene: TRBV20-1; J gene: TRBJ1-4
CDR3 protein: CASSGIGQRLEQYF; V gene: TRBV18; J gene: TRBJ2-7
CDR3 protein: CASSLTTAGTTAFF; V gene: TRBV12-3/TRBV12-4; J gene: TRBJ1-1
CDR3 protein: CASRRGRSSYEQYF; V gene: TRBV28; J gene: TRBJ2-7
CDR3 protein: CASSLIGSGAPPDTQYF; V gene: TRBV12-3/TRBV12-4; J gene: TRBJ2-3
CDR3 protein: CASSAGLDQDTQYF; V gene: TRBV7-9; J gene: TRBJ2-3
CDR3 protein: CAWSGTYTGELFF; V gene: TRBV30; J gene: TRBJ2-2
CDR3 protein: CSATTSGDTDTQYF; V gene: TRBV20-1; J gene: TRBJ2-3
CDR3 protein: CASSPTRYALTDTQYF; V gene: TRBV27; J gene: TRBJ2-3
CDR3 protein: CASSPPGLAVLYNEQFF; V gene: TRBV18; J gene: TRBJ2-1
CDR3 protein: CASSPTSGFLTDTQYF; V gene: TRBV12-3/TRBV12-4; J gene: TRBJ2-3
CDR3 protein: CASNFLGLEPTGELFF; V gene: TRBV7-8; J gene: TRBJ2-2
CDR3 protein: CASSLWDIPHNEQFF; V gene: TRBV12-3/TRBV12-4; J gene: TRBJ2-1
CDR3 protein: CVLWTGTYEQYF; V gene: TRBV12-5; J gene: TRBJ2-7
CDR3 protein: CASNGGVRSYNEQFF; V gene: TRBV19; J gene: TRBJ2-1
CDR3 protein: CASSLGDRGLLTDTQYF; V gene: TRBV5-6; J gene: TRBJ2-3
CDR3 protein: CSARAGLAPYNEQFF; V gene: TRBV20-1; J gene: TRBJ2-1
CDR3 protein: CASSRLSGMGYNEQFF; V gene: TRBV12-3/TRBV12-4; J gene: TRBJ2-1
CDR3 protein: CSARIAGSSYNEQFF; V gene: TRBV20-1; J gene: TRBJ2-1
CDR3 protein: CASSQDAGRCFQPQHF; V gene: TRBV4-1; J gene: TRBJ1-5
CDR3 protein: CSVGDLENTEAFF; V gene: TRBV29-1; J gene: TRBJ1-1
CDR3 protein: CAISDYAGAGADTQYF; V gene: TRBV10-3; J gene: TRBJ2-3
CDR3 protein: CSARDANEQFF; V gene: TRBV20-1; J gene: TRBJ2-1
CDR3 protein: CAISMTSGGPGEQFF; V gene: TRBV10-3; J gene: TRBJ2-1
CDR3 protein: CASSHQGEASQETQYF; V gene: TRBV4-1; J gene: TRBJ2-5
CDR3 protein: CASSPVGTSGSWEQFF; V gene: TRBV5-1; J gene: TRBJ2-1
CDR3 protein: CASSFLGTGWTGELFF; V gene: TRBV27; J gene: TRBJ2-2
CDR3 protein: CASSLKRTTRGEQYF; V gene: TRBV7-8; J gene: TRBJ2-7